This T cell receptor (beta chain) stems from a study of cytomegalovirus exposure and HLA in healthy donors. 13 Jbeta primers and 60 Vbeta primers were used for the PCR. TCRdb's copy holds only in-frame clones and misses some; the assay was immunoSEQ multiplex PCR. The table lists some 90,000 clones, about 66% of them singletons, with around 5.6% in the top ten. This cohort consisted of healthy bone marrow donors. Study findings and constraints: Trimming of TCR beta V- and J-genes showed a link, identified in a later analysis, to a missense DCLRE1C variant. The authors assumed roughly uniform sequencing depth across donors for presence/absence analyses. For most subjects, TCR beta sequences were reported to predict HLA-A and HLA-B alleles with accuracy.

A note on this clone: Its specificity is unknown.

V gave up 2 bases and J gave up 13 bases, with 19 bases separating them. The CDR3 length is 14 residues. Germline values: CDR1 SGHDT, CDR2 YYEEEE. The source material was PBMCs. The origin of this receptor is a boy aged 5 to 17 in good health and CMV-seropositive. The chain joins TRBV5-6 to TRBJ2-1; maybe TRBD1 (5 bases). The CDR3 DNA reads TGTGCCAGCAGCTTAGGGTCCGTATTCCAGGGACAGTTCTTC. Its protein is CASSLGSVFQGQFF.